This T cell receptor beta chain was captured by sequencing in a study of T cell responses to AZD1222 COVID-19 vaccine (TCRdb year 2021). Describing the broader study: AZD1222 recipients whose second dose came at about 4 weeks and those whose second dose came at about 12 weeks were combined into one group, since spike-specific TCR depth and breadth did not differ between the two schedules. Trial participants were enrolled by age into 18-55, 56-69 and 70-plus year subgroups, with approximately 150, 30 and 60 TCR-sequenced participants respectively. A total of just over 230 trial participants underwent TCR sequencing, of whom about 210 received two doses of AZD1222 and 26 received two doses of the MenACWY control vaccine. Overall study outcomes, separate from this receptor: Reportedly, almost half of the unique spike-specific TCRs recognized epitopes lying outside the regions that are mutated in the B.1.351 and B.1.1.7 variants. Vaccine-associated CD4 TCRs spanned the whole spike protein, with dominant responses in regions 160-218 and 743-854. After two AZD1222 doses, both the breadth and the depth of spike-specific TCRs were significantly higher than at day 0 and than in MenACWY recipients. Participants were mostly white British and included more females than males, and it was suggested by the authors that clonal diversity may have been underestimated. No day 14 peak-response samples were available, so repertoires were characterized only after the peak T cell response. Conclusions about previously exposed vaccinees are limited, since just a handful of AZD1222 recipients were seropositive for SARS-CoV-2 at baseline. The 56-69-year group was small, and its depth increase did not reach significance, likely because of low power.

The table lists this clone with a count of one. It lacks a known antigen. No clone much larger than this one lies a single base away; base qualities are absent. The time point label for this specimen denotes: baseline before first vaccination. Vaccinee samples came from UK trials COV001 and COV002, including a single-blind randomized controlled phase 2/3 trial of AZD1222 (ChAdOx1 nCoV-19) in healthy adults. Trial participant PBMC samples were collected at day 0 and day 28 after the second dose for TCRbeta chain sequencing. Taken from cysteine to phenylalanine, the CDR3 has 15 residues. Only CDR3 DNA is held: 45 bases, read in frame from base 1. V lost 5 bases and J lost 7 bases, and the count of bases not matched to a germline gene is 8. In the germline V gene, CDR1 corresponds to MNHEY and CDR2 to SVGAGI. The CDR3 regions of human TCRbeta chains were subjected to immunosequencing. Processing in the source paper ran as follows. Repertoire TCRs were checked for matches against a reference library of SARS-CoV-2-specific TCRs that had been generated using the MIRA antigen-specificity platform. Breadth was defined as the fraction of unique TCRs that were SARS-CoV-2-associated, and depth was defined as the fraction of total T cells that were SARS-CoV-2-associated. Each spike-specific TCR was assigned to its reactive spike region and to a CD4 or CD8 class using the MIRA data. Log10-transformed breadth and depth values were compared by one-way ANOVA with Sidak's multiple comparisons tests. This is the immuneACCESS table as TCRdb keeps it, with only in-frame sequences that have V and J called. A part of the clones is gone; compared with another copy, unresolved V genes explain less than half, and the rest is unexplained. For V, J and clone size, that table is used; D and trimming come from the DNA. This sample has approximately 64,000 clones in its table, and about four fifths of those were observed once. Jointly, the top ten make up about 7% of the sample.

In this chain, TRBV6-5 is recombined with TRBJ1-4; 9 central bases correspond to TRBD1. This sample comprised peripheral blood, obtained on day 0 of AZD1222 vaccination. This TCR derives from an adult in good health. CDR3 reads: CASSRQWTGAEKLFF. DNA sequence: TGTGCCAGCAGTCGGCAATGGACAGGGGCTGAAAAACTGTTTTTT.